This record covers a single TCR beta chain. Produced via immunoSEQ multiplex PCR; TCRdb's table is partial and in-frame only. The sample holds 30,000 or so clones, less than 95% seen once. The data were obtained in a study of blood T cell repertoires in COVID-19. Study-wide background: Acute-phase and convalescent COVID-19 samples originated in the United States, Italy and Spain.

The junction had 17 bases not matched to a gene; V was cut back by 7 bases and J by 10 bases. Germline-derived CDR1 and CDR2 are MNHNY and SVGAGI (reference sequence). CDR3 length: 16 amino acids. The sequenced sample consisted of peripheral blood. The chain joins TRBV6-6 to TRBJ2-1, with 9 bases lining up with TRBD2. This TCR derives from a man in his 70s with active or convalescent COVID-19. The chain's CDR3 is CASIPRGVAGVAEQFF. CDR3 DNA: TGTGCCAGCATCCCACGTGGAGTAGCGGGGGTCGCGGAGCAGTTCTTC.